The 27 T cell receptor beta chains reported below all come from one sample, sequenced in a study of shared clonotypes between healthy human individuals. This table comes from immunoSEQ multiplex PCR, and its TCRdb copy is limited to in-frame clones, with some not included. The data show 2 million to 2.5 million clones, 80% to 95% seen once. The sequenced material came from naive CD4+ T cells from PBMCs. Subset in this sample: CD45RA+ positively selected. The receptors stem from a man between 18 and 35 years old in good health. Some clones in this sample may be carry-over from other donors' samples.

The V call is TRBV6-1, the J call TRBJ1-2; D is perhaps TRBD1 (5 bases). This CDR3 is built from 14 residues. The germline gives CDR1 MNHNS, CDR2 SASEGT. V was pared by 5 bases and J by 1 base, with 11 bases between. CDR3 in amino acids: CASSTGGRNYGYTF. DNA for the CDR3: TGTGCCAGCAGTACAGGAGGACGTAACTATGGCTACACCTTC.

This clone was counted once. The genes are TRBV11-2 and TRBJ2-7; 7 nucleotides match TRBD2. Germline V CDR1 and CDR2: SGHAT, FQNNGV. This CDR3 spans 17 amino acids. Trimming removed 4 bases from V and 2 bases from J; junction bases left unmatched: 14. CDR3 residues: CASSSRPSAGATYEQYF. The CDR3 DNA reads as TGTGCCAGCAGCTCCCGACCTTCGGCGGGAGCCACCTACGAGCAGTACTTC.

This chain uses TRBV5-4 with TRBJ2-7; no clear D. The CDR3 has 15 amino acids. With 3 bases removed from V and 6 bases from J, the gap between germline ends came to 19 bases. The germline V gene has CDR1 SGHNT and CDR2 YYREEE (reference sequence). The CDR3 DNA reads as TGTGCCAGCAGCTCCTCCTGGACCTACCTTTCCGAGCAGTACTTC. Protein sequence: CASSSSWTYLSEQYF.

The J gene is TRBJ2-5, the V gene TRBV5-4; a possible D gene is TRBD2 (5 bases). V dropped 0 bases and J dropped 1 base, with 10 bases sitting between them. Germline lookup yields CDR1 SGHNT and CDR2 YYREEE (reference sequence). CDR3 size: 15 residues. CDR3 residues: CASSLESGVQETQYF. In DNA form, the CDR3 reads TGTGCCAGCAGCTTGGAGAGCGGAGTCCAAGAGACCCAGTACTTC.

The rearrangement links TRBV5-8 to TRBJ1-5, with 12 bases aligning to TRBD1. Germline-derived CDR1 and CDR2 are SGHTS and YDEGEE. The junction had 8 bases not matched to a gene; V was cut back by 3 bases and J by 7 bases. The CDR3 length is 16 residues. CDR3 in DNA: TGTGCCAGCAGCTCCGGGACAGGGGGCCTGGGGCAGCCCCAGCATTTT. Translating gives CASSSGTGGLGQPQHF.

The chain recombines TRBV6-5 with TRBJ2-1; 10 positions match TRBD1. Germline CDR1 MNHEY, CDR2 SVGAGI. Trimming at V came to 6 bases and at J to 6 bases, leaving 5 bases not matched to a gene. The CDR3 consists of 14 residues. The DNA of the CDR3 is TGTGCCAGCAGGGGAGGGACAGGGGTCAATGAGCAGTTCTTC. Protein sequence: CASRGGTGVNEQFF.

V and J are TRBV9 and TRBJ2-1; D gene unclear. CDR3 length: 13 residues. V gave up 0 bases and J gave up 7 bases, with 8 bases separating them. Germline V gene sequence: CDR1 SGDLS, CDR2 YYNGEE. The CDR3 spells CASSVVAANEQFF. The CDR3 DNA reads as TGTGCCAGCAGCGTAGTGGCAGCGAATGAGCAGTTCTTC. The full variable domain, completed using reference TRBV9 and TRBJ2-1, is DSGVTQTPKHLITATGQRVTLRCSPRSGDLSVYWYQQSLDQGLQFLIQYYNGEERAKGNILERFSAQQFPDLHSELNLSSLELGDSALYFCASSVVAANEQFFGPGTRLTVL.

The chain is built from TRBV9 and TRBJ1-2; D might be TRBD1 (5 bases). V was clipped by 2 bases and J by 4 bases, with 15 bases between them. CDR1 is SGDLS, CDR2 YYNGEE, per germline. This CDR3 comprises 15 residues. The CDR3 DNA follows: TGTGCCAGCAGCGTGGGGACGGGAGGGTCCTATGGCTACACCTTC. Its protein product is CASSVGTGGSYGYTF.

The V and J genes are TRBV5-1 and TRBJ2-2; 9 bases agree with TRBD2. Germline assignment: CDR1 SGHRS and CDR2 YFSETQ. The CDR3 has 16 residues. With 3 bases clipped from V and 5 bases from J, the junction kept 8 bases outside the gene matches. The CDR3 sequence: CASSSIAGDGTGELFF. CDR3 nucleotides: TGCGCCAGCAGCTCAATAGCGGGAGATGGGACCGGGGAGCTGTTTTTT.

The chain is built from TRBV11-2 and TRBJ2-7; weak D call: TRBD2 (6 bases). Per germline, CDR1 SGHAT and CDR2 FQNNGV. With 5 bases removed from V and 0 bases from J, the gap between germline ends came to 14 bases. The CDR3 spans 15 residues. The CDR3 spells CASSIGVGSSYEQYF. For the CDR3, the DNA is TGTGCCAGCAGCATAGGGGTCGGGAGCTCCTACGAGCAGTACTTC.

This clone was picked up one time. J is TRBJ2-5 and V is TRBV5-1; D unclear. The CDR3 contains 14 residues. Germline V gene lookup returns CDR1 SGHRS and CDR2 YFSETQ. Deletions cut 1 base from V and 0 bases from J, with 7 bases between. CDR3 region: CASSLTWYQETQYF. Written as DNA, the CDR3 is TGCGCCAGCAGCTTGACATGGTACCAAGAGACCCAGTACTTC.

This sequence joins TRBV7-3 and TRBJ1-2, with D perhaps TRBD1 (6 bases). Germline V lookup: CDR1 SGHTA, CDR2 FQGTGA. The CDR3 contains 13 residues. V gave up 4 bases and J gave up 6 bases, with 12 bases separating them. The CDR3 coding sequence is TGTGCCAGCAGCTACAGGGCAGGGGATGGCTACACCTTC. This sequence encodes CASSYRAGDGYTF.

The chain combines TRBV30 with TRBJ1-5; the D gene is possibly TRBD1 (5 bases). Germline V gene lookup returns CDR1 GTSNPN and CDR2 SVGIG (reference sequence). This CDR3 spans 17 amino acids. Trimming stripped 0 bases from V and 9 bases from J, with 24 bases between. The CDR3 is CAWSVRSVRRGGAPQHF. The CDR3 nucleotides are TGTGCCTGGAGTGTACGGTCAGTCCGAAGGGGAGGTGCGCCCCAGCATTTT.

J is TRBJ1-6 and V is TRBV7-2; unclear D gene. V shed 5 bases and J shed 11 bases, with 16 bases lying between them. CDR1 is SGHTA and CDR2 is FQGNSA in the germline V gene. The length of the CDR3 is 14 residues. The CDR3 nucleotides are TGTGCCAGCAGCCGAATCAGCGCCGGGGCACCCCTCCACTTT. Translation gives CASSRISAGAPLHF. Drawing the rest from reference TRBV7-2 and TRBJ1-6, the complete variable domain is GAGVSQSPSNKVTEKGKDVELRCDPISGHTALYWYRQSLGQGLEFLIYFQGNSAPDKSGLPSDRFSAERTGGSVSTLTIQRTQQEDSAVYLCASSRISAGAPLHFGNGTRLTVT.

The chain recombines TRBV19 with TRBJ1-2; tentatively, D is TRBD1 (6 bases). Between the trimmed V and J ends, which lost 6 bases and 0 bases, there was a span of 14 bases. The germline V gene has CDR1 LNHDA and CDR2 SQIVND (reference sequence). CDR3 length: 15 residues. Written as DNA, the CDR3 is TGTGCCAGTAGACGGACAGTGGGAGCTAACTATGGCTACACCTTC. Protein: CASRRTVGANYGYTF.

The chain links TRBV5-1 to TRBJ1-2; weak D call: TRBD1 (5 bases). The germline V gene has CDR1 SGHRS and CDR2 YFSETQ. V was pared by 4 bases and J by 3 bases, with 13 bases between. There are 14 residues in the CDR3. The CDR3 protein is CASSGIPTDYGYTF. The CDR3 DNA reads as TGCGCCAGCAGCGGGATACCGACAGACTATGGCTACACCTTC.

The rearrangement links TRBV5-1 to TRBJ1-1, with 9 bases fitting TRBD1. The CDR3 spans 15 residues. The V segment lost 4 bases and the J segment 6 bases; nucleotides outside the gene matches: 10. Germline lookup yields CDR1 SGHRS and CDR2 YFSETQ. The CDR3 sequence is CASSEGDRVIAEAFF. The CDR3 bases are TGCGCCAGCAGCGAAGGGGACAGGGTAATCGCTGAAGCTTTCTTT.

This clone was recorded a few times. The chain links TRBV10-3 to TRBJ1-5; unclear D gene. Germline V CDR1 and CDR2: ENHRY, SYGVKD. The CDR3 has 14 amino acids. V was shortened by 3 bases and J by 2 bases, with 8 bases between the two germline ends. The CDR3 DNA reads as TGTGCCATCAGTGAAAGGGTAGGCAATCAGCCCCAGCATTTT. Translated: CAISERVGNQPQHF.

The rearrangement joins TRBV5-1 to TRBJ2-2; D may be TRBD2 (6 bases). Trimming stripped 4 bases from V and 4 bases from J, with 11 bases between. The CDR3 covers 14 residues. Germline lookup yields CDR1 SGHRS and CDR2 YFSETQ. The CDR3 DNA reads TGCGCCAGCAGCGTGACTAGTTCCACCGGGGAGCTGTTTTTT. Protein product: CASSVTSSTGELFF.

CDR3 in amino acids: CASSPLGAPNEKLFF. The CDR3 DNA reads as TGTGCCAGCAGTCCCCTTGGGGCTCCTAATGAAAAACTGTTTTTT. V and J are TRBV28 and TRBJ1-4; TRBD1 is a possible D gene (5 bases). V was clipped by 5 bases and J by 3 bases, with 13 bases between them. This CDR3 is built from 15 residues. Germline loops: CDR1 MDHEN, CDR2 SYDVKM.

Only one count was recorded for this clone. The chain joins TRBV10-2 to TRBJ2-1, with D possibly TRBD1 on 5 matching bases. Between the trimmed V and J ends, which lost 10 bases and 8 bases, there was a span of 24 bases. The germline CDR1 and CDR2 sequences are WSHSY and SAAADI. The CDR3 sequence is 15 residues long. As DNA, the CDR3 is TGCGCCACCCGGCACAGGAGCGTCCAAAGGGATGAGCAGTTCTTC. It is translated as CATRHRSVQRDEQFF.

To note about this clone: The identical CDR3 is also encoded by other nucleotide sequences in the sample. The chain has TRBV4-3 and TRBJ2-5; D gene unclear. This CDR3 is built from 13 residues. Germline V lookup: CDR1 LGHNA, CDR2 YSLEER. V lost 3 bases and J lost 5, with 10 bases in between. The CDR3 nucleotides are TGCGCCAGCAGCCAGGGCCCCCGGGAGACCCAGTACTTC. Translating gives CASSQGPRETQYF.

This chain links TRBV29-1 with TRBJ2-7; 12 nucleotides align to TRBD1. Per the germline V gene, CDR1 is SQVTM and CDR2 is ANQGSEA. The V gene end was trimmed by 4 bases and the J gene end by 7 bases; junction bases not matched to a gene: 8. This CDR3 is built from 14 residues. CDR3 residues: CSVVGQGASREQYF. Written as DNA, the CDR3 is TGCAGCGTTGTGGGACAGGGGGCCTCTCGGGAGCAGTACTTC.

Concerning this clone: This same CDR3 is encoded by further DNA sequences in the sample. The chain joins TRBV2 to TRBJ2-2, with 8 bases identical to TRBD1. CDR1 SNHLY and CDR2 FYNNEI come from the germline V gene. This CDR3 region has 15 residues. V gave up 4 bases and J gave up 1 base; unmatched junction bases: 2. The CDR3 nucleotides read TGTGCCAGCAGTGGGACAGGGATGAACACCGGGGAGCTGTTTTTT. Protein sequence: CASSGTGMNTGELFF.

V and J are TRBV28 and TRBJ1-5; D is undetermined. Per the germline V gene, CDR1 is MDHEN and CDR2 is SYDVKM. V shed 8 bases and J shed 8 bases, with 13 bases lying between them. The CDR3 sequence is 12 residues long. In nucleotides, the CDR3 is TGTGCCAGCGGGGTCAGCGGGGAGCCCCAGCATTTT. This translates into CASGVSGEPQHF.

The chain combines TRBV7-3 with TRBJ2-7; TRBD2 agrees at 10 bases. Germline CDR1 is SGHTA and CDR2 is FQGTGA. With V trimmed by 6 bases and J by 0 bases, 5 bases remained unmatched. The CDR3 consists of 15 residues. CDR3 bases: TGTGCCAGCAGGTCTCGACTAGCGGGCTCCTACGAGCAGTACTTC. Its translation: CASRSRLAGSYEQYF.

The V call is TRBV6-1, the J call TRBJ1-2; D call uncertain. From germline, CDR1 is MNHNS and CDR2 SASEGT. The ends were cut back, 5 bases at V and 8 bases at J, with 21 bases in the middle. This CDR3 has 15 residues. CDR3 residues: CASSHPRALSSGYTF. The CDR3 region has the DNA TGTGCCAGCAGTCACCCAAGAGCCTTGAGCAGCGGCTACACCTTC.